This entry features one T cell receptor (beta chain) sequence. Its specificity is unknown. These data belong to a study of cytomegalovirus exposure and HLA in healthy donors. Per the germline V gene, CDR1 is SGHNT and CDR2 is YYREEE (reference sequence). V was trimmed by 5 bases and J by 2 bases, leaving 10 bases between them. The CDR3 is 13 residues long. General study findings and limits: In vitro work confirmed that a few CMV-associated chains recognize CMV antigens. When the data were analyzed later, several of the most significant clusters appeared to be linked to common viral pathogens. In an earlier analysis, in some 600 donors, most V segments appeared productive either ~87% or ~30% of the time.

The PCR employed 60 Vbeta primers together with 13 Jbeta primers. The protocol was immunoSEQ multiplex PCR, while the TCRdb copy is restricted to in-frame clones and leaves out a portion. Among tens of thousands of clones listed, 70% to 85% were seen once. This receptor was obtained from a man in his fifties in good health and CMV-seronegative. Material: PBMCs. The V call is TRBV5-4, the J call TRBJ1-2; D unclear. CDR3 sequence reads: CASRAVQNYGYTF. In nucleotides, the CDR3 is TGTGCCAGCAGAGCCGTACAGAACTATGGCTACACCTTC.